These 25 T cell receptor beta chains originate from one sample sequenced in a study of PD-1 blockade in classical Hodgkin lymphoma (dated by TCRdb to the early 2020s). Sample time point, as interpreted from the label and publication: cycle 4 day 1 (C4D1), after 5 to 7 weeks of nivolumab. Every trial patient had relapsed after autologous stem cell transplantation, and cohorts A, B and C differed in prior brentuximab vedotin exposure. Magnetic negative selection with a Miltenyi CD4+ T cell isolation kit was used to purify CD4+ T cells from thawed PBMCs. Library method: the immunoSEQ multiplex PCR assay. TCRdb obtained this table from immuneACCESS and retained in-frame rearrangements with V and J assigned. These tables miss some clones; where compared with another copy, unresolved V genes account for less than half of the shortfall, and the remainder is unexplained. A total of around 28,000 clones appear in this sample, roughly nine tenths of them only once. Of the sample, approximately 0.45% falls within the top ten clones.

The source material was CD4+ T cells from blood, sampled before the fourth cycle of nivolumab. The source is a human donor with classical Hodgkin lymphoma.

V gene TRBV18 combines with J gene TRBJ1-1; D call uncertain. Trimming stripped 5 bases from V and 1 base from J, with 11 bases between. The CDR3 has 14 amino acids. Per germline, CDR1 KGHSH and CDR2 LQKENI. CDR3 residues: CASSTRRENTEAFF. CDR3 in DNA: TGTGCCAGCTCAACGAGAAGAGAGAACACTGAAGCTTTCTTT.

This clone was observed once. The chain links TRBV14 to TRBJ2-1; D tentatively reads TRBD1 or TRBD2 (5 bases each). Per germline, CDR1 SGHDN and CDR2 FVKESK. Trimming took off 1 base at V and 4 bases at J, with 26 bases between the two ends. The CDR3 length is 20 residues. The CDR3 region is CASSQVGPSHRLKGYNEQFF. CDR3 nucleotide sequence: TGTGCCAGCAGCCAAGTCGGTCCTAGCCATAGACTTAAGGGGTACAATGAGCAGTTCTTC.

The V and J genes are TRBV5-1 and TRBJ1-1; weak D call: TRBD1 (5 bases). This CDR3 has 13 residues. Germline V lookup: CDR1 SGHRS, CDR2 YFSETQ. V lost 2 bases to trimming and J lost 1 base, with 6 bases between them. The CDR3 region has the DNA TGCGCCAGCAGCTTCGGACAGAACACTGAAGCTTTCTTT. This gives the protein CASSFGQNTEAFF.

Comment on this clone: Compared with germline, one end of the junction differs, possibly owing to a read error. This rearrangement joins TRBV7-7 to TRBJ2-5, with 12 nucleotides matching TRBD2. The CDR3 has 14 residues. Germline V CDR1 and CDR2: SSHAT, FNYEAQ (reference sequence). The CDR3 DNA reads as TGTGCTAGCAGCCCCGGACTAGCGGGGGAGACCCAGTACTTC. Protein sequence: CASSPGLAGETQYF. Filled out from reference TRBV7-7 and TRBJ2-5, the complete variable domain reads GAGVSQSPRYKVTKRGQDVTLRCDPISSHATLYWYQQALGQGPEFLTYFNYEAQPDKSGLPSDRFSAERPEGSISTLTIQRTEQRDSAMYRCASSPGLAGETQYFGPGTRLLVL.

The chain combines TRBV28 with TRBJ2-3; D remains ambiguous. Germline CDR1 is MDHEN and CDR2 is SYDVKM. This CDR3 region has 16 residues. With 8 bases removed from V and 0 bases from J, the gap between germline ends came to 18 bases. For the CDR3, the DNA is TGTGCCAGCCCGCCGACCATTTACCCTAGCACAGATACGCAGTATTTT. Its protein product is CASPPTIYPSTDTQYF.

The chain recombines TRBV28 with TRBJ2-7; 7 bases match TRBD2. Unmatched junction bases numbered 5, after V lost 3 bases and J lost 3 bases. The CDR3 sequence is 14 residues long. From germline, CDR1 is MDHEN and CDR2 SYDVKM. The CDR3 here is CASSFGGGDYEQYF. The CDR3 bases are TGTGCCAGCAGTTTTGGTGGGGGGGACTACGAGCAGTACTTC.

The chain combines TRBV5-1 with TRBJ2-3, with D perhaps assigned TRBD1 or TRBD2 (5 bases each). The V gene's germline CDR1 is SGHRS and CDR2 YFSETQ. The CDR3 is 14 amino acids. Trimming removed 5 bases from V and 1 base from J, with 11 bases in between. The CDR3, as DNA: TGCGCCAGCAGGGGGAGAGGGGGCACAGATACGCAGTATTTT. This codes for CASRGRGGTDTQYF.

This clone was seen once. This rearrangement joins TRBV5-1 to TRBJ2-5, with a possible D match to TRBD1 (6 bases). The germline CDR1 and CDR2 sequences are SGHRS and YFSETQ. The V gene lost 3 bases and the J gene lost 7 bases, with 13 bases spanning the gap. There are 13 residues in the CDR3. The CDR3 region is CASSYLQGGTQYF. The CDR3 nucleotides read TGCGCCAGCAGCTACTTACAGGGCGGGACCCAGTACTTC.

This sequence joins TRBV27 and TRBJ2-1; TRBD1 or TRBD2 may be the D gene (7 bases each). The V gene's germline CDR1 is MNHEY and CDR2 SMNVEV (reference sequence). The V gene lost 5 bases and the J gene lost 4 bases, with 12 bases spanning the gap. This CDR3 contains 14 residues. This chain's CDR3 is CASSHRGGYNEQFF. Here the CDR3 DNA reads TGTGCCAGCAGTCACAGGGGAGGGTACAATGAGCAGTTCTTC.

This chain links TRBV5-1 with TRBJ2-5; 7 bases align to TRBD2. Per the germline V gene, CDR1 is SGHRS and CDR2 is YFSETQ. This CDR3 comprises 15 residues. V shed 0 bases, J shed 1 base, and the junction held 3 bases outside the gene matches. The CDR3 DNA follows: TGCGCCAGCAGCTTGGATCTAGCGGTCCAAGAGACCCAGTACTTC. Protein product: CASSLDLAVQETQYF.

The chain employs TRBV6-5 and TRBJ2-7; TRBD1 agrees at 8 bases. The V and J ends lost 0 bases and 4 bases, in that order; junction bases with no gene match: 8. CDR3 length equals 16 residues. Germline V CDR1 and CDR2: MNHEY, SVGAGI. In nucleotides, the CDR3 is TGTGCCAGCAGTTACTCCCTCGGCGACAGGGGATACGAGCAGTACTTC. As protein: CASSYSLGDRGYEQYF.

This clone was detected once. CDR3 region: CAWSVGWTSGRGGTDTQYF. As DNA, the CDR3 is TGTGCCTGGAGTGTTGGGTGGACTAGCGGGAGAGGGGGCACAGATACGCAGTATTTT. The chain uses TRBV30 and TRBJ2-3; TRBD2 matches 13 bases. The junction had 10 bases not matched to a gene; V was cut back by 0 bases and J by 1 base. The CDR3 has 19 amino acids. Germline assignment: CDR1 GTSNPN and CDR2 SVGIG (reference sequence).

This chain joins TRBV5-1 and TRBJ2-2; D not resolved. V was clipped by 0 bases and J by 2 bases, with 8 bases between them. The V gene's germline CDR1 is SGHRS and CDR2 YFSETQ. The CDR3 has 15 amino acids. CDR3 coding DNA: TGCGCCAGCAGCTTGGAGGCTAAAAACACCGGGGAGCTGTTTTTT. This sequence encodes CASSLEAKNTGELFF.

This clone was seen only once. V usage is TRBV18 and J usage is TRBJ2-5, with a tentative D call TRBD2 (6 bases). Germline lookup yields CDR1 KGHSH and CDR2 LQKENI. V lost 3 bases, J lost 3 bases, and 14 bases lay in between. This CDR3 has 15 residues. CDR3 protein: CASSPTLWREETQYF. The DNA of the CDR3 is TGTGCCAGCTCACCGACTTTGTGGAGGGAAGAGACCCAGTACTTC.

The gene calls are TRBV10-2 and TRBJ2-3; D is possibly TRBD1 (6 bases). The CDR3 spans 13 residues. In germline, CDR1 is WSHSY, CDR2 SAAADI. Trimming cost V 7 bases and J 0 bases, with 8 bases left between them. CDR3 protein: CASTGVSTDTQYF. The CDR3 DNA sequence: TGCGCCAGCACAGGGGTTAGCACAGATACGCAGTATTTT.

The gene calls are TRBV4-2 and TRBJ1-5; D may be TRBD1 (5 bases). Germline V CDR1 and CDR2: LGHNA, YNFKEQ. The CDR3 has 17 amino acids. The V end was cut by 3 bases, the J end by 2 bases, with 17 bases between. CDR3 sequence (DNA): TGTGCCAGCAGCCATGCGGCCGGGACGGGGGGCAATCAGCCCCAGCATTTT. Its translation is CASSHAAGTGGNQPQHF.

The genes are TRBV6-1 and TRBJ2-2; D unclear. The germline V and J ends were trimmed by 6 bases and 2 bases, with 7 bases remaining between them. The germline V gene encodes CDR1 MNHNS and CDR2 SASEGT. This CDR3 is 13 amino acids long. CDR3 region: CASSVINTGELFF. The CDR3 nucleotides read TGTGCCAGCAGCGTAATTAACACCGGGGAGCTGTTTTTT.

This chain uses TRBV5-4 with TRBJ2-5; D not certain. In germline, CDR1 is SGHNT, CDR2 YYREEE (reference sequence). The CDR3 runs to 13 residues. Trimming removed 10 bases at V and 2 bases at J, with 15 bases between. The CDR3 sequence is CALQMKTQETQYF. CDR3 nucleotides: TGTGCCTTACAGATGAAGACGCAAGAGACCCAGTACTTC.

This chain links TRBV5-1 with TRBJ2-2; TRBD1 is a possible D gene (5 bases). V was cut by 2 bases and J by 0 bases, with 11 bases left in between. The germline V gene has CDR1 SGHRS and CDR2 YFSETQ. The CDR3 length is 16 residues. CDR3 nucleotide sequence: TGCGCCAGCAGCTTACTTCCAGGGTCGAACACCGGGGAGCTGTTTTTT. It yields the protein CASSLLPGSNTGELFF.

The CDR3 region is CASSQRTSGGSSSYEQYF. CDR3 sequence (DNA): TGCGCCAGCAGTCAACGGACTAGCGGGGGGAGTAGCTCCTACGAGCAGTACTTC. This rearrangement joins TRBV23-1 to TRBJ2-7; 14 bases are a match to TRBD2. TRBV23-1 qualifies as an ORF whose function is uncertain. The CDR3 loop spans 18 amino acids. The V gene end was trimmed by 2 bases and the J gene end by 0 bases; junction bases not matched to a gene: 6.

The V call is TRBV2, the J call TRBJ1-2; no clear D. The germline CDR1 and CDR2 sequences are SNHLY and FYNNEI. This CDR3 comprises 13 residues. V was cut by 2 bases and J by 4 bases, with 8 bases left in between. CDR3 nucleotide sequence: TGTGCCAGCAGTGAATACATCCTCTATGGCTACACCTTC. This sequence encodes CASSEYILYGYTF.

The rearrangement joins TRBV5-1 to TRBJ2-3; the match to TRBD1 covers 7 bases. The V gene's germline CDR1 is SGHRS and CDR2 YFSETQ. With V trimmed by 6 bases and J by 2 bases, 9 bases remained unmatched. CDR3 length: 15 residues. The CDR3 DNA reads as TGCGCCAGCAAGGGACAGACGCTTTCCACAGATACGCAGTATTTT. This gives the protein CASKGQTLSTDTQYF. Using reference TRBV5-1 and TRBJ2-3 for the parts outside the CDR3, the full variable domain is KAGVTQTPRYLIKTRGQQVTLSCSPISGHRSVSWYQQTPGQGLQFLFEYFSETQRNKGNFPGRFSGRQFSNSRSEMNVSTLELGDSALYLCASKGQTLSTDTQYFGPGTRLTVL.

This sequence joins TRBV7-2 and TRBJ2-2; no reliable D call. This CDR3 is 14 amino acids long. Germline V gives CDR1 SGHTA, CDR2 FQGNSA. The V end was cut by 5 bases, the J end by 6 bases, with 13 bases between. The chain's CDR3 is CASSPWTSPGELFF. In DNA, the CDR3 is TGTGCCAGCAGCCCTTGGACCAGTCCCGGGGAGCTGTTTTTT.

The V call is TRBV18, the J call TRBJ2-7; 10 bases are a match to TRBD1. Germline V gene data show CDR1 as KGHSH and CDR2 as LQKENI. This CDR3 is built from 16 residues. J was trimmed by 4 bases and V by 1 base; bases with no gene match: 7. For the CDR3, the DNA is TGTGCCAGCTCACCACGTATGGGACAGGGGAAGTACGAGCAGTACTTC. Its protein is CASSPRMGQGKYEQYF.

The rearrangement joins TRBV10-3 to TRBJ1-1; D is undetermined. Trimming shortened V by 8 bases and J by 1 base, and 8 bases separated the two germline ends. Germline loops: CDR1 ENHRY, CDR2 SYGVKD. This CDR3 region has 12 residues. CDR3 coding DNA: TGTGCCATCGGAGCCGGGAACACTGAAGCTTTCTTT. This encodes CAIGAGNTEAFF.